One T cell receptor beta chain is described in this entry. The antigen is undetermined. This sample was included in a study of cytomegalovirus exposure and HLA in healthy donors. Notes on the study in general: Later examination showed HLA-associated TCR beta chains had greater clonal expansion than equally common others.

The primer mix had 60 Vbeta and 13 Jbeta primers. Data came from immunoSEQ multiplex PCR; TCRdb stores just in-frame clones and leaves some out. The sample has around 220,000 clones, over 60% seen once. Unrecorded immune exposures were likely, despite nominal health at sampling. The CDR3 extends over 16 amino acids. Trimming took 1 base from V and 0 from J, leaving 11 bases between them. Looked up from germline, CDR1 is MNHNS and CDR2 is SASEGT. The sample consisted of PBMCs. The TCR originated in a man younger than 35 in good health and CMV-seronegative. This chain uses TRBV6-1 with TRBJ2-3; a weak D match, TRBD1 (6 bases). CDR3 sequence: CASSEDVRGSTDTQYF. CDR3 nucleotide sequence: TGTGCCAGCAGTGAAGACGTCAGGGGTAGCACAGATACGCAGTATTTT.